Below are 26 T cell receptor beta chains sequenced from a single sample in a study of blood T cell repertoires in COVID-19. The repertoire was sequenced with immunoSEQ multiplex PCR; TCRdb's copy has only in-frame clones and lacks some. The table has 150,000 to 200,000 clones, about 80% seen once. Sequenced sample: peripheral blood. These receptors were taken from a man aged 65-85 years with active or convalescent COVID-19.

This sequence joins TRBV6-2 or TRBV6-3 and TRBJ2-5; 10 nucleotides match TRBD1. The CDR3 spans 15 residues. Germline CDR1 and CDR2: MNHEY and SVGEGT. The trim removed 4 bases at V and 1 base at J, leaving 3 bases unmatched. The CDR3 here is CASSLDRGLQETQYF. The CDR3 nucleotides read TGTGCCAGCAGTTTAGACAGGGGGCTCCAAGAGACCCAGTACTTC.

V gene TRBV5-6 combines with J gene TRBJ1-1; 9 positions match TRBD1. The CDR3 covers 15 residues. Germline V CDR1 and CDR2: SGHDT, YYEEEE. The V gene end was trimmed by 4 bases and the J gene end by 3 bases; junction bases not matched to a gene: 7. In DNA form, the CDR3 reads TGTGCCAGCAGCCCCCTTAGACAGGGGGACACTGAAGCTTTCTTT. Translation: CASSPLRQGDTEAFF.

This chain links TRBV5-1 with TRBJ1-2, with D unclear. The CDR3 totals 13 residues. Germline V gene sequence: CDR1 SGHRS, CDR2 YFSETQ. The germline V and J ends were trimmed by 2 bases and 2 bases, with 7 bases remaining between them. The CDR3: CASSFLENYGYTF. CDR3 in DNA: TGCGCCAGCAGCTTCCTCGAGAACTATGGCTACACCTTC.

The rearrangement links TRBV18 to TRBJ2-3; no reliable D call. V dropped 6 bases and J dropped 0 bases, with 13 bases sitting between them. The CDR3 has 15 residues. Germline V gene data show CDR1 as KGHSH and CDR2 as LQKENI. The chain's CDR3 is CASSQSQTSTDTQYF. CDR3 in DNA: TGTGCCAGCTCCCAAAGTCAGACTAGCACAGATACGCAGTATTTT. The full variable domain, completed using reference TRBV18 and TRBJ2-3, is NAGVMQNPRHLVRRRGQEARLRCSPMKGHSHVYWYRQLPEEGLKFMVYLQKENIIDESGMPKERFSAEFPKEGPSILRIQQVVRGDSAAYFCASSQSQTSTDTQYFGPGTRLTVL.

CDR3 nucleotide sequence: TGTGCCAGCAGCGTCGGTGGTCCCATGAACACTGAAGCTTTCTTT. Translated, it gives CASSVGGPMNTEAFF. The rearrangement uses TRBV9 and TRBJ1-1; D call uncertain. The V end lost 2 bases, the J end lost 0 bases, and 11 bases lay between the germline ends. The length of the CDR3 is 15 residues. Germline V gives CDR1 SGDLS, CDR2 YYNGEE. Variable domain in full (rest from reference TRBV9 and TRBJ1-1): DSGVTQTPKHLITATGQRVTLRCSPRSGDLSVYWYQQSLDQGLQFLIQYYNGEERAKGNILERFSAQQFPDLHSELNLSSLELGDSALYFCASSVGGPMNTEAFFGQGTRLTVV.

This clone has only one observation. The chain couples TRBV2 to TRBJ2-2, with TRBD2 identical over 13 bases. This CDR3 contains 19 residues. V lost 6 bases to trimming and J lost 4 bases; unmatched junction nucleotides: 14. Per germline, CDR1 SNHLY and CDR2 FYNNEI. DNA of the CDR3: TGTGCCAGCAGCCCTTCGGCCCCGGGACTAGCGGGAACCACCGGGGAGCTGTTTTTT. This codes for CASSPSAPGLAGTTGELFF. The full variable domain, with the rest looked up from reference TRBV2 and TRBJ2-2, is EPEVTQTPSHQVTQMGQEVILRCVPISNHLYFYWYRQILGQKVEFLVSFYNNEISEKSEIFDDQFSVERPDGSNFTLKIRSTKLEDSAMYFCASSPSAPGLAGTTGELFFGEGSRLTVL.

The V call is TRBV5-1, the J call TRBJ2-5, with 10 bases matching TRBD2. V was pared by 2 bases and J by 4 bases, with 11 bases of the junction left unmatched. The CDR3 contains 17 residues. Looked up from germline, CDR1 is SGHRS and CDR2 is YFSETQ. The CDR3, as DNA: TGCGCCAGCAGCTTCCTCGGGTCTAGCGGGGGTTTAGAGACCCAGTACTTC. The encoded protein is CASSFLGSSGGLETQYF.

Details on this clone: Within the sample, other DNA sequences also encode this same CDR3. This chain joins TRBV27 and TRBJ1-1; D is ambiguous. Germline CDR1 MNHEY, CDR2 SMNVEV (reference sequence). The V and J ends lost 2 bases and 0 bases respectively, with 7 bases between them. The CDR3 totals 14 residues. The CDR3 reads CASSLNSMNTEAFF. DNA of the CDR3: TGTGCCAGCAGTTTAAATAGTATGAACACTGAAGCTTTCTTT.

The gene calls are TRBV10-3 and TRBJ1-1, with D possibly matching TRBD1 (5 bases). The CDR3 has 14 amino acids. Trimming took 4 bases from V and 1 from J, leaving 10 bases between them. The germline V gene encodes CDR1 ENHRY and CDR2 SYGVKD. The CDR3 DNA follows: TGTGCCATCAGTGGCAACGGGGGGAACACTGAAGCTTTCTTT. Translating it yields CAISGNGGNTEAFF.

V gene TRBV10-3 combines with J gene TRBJ1-2, with no clear D. The CDR3 is 13 amino acids. CDR1 is ENHRY, CDR2 SYGVKD, per germline. Trimming removed 4 bases at V and 2 bases at J, with 8 bases between. CDR3 nucleotide sequence: TGTGCCATCAGTGCACAGCACAACTATGGCTACACCTTC. Its protein is CAISAQHNYGYTF.

V is TRBV6-5 and J is TRBJ1-3; a weak D match, TRBD1 (6 bases). Trimming cost V 8 bases and J 2 bases, with 16 bases left between them. CDR1 and CDR2 (germline): MNHEY, SVGAGI. This CDR3 has 15 residues. The CDR3 DNA reads TGTGCCAGCCAAGGGGGGGAAGCTCCTGGAAACACCATATATTTT. Translation: CASQGGEAPGNTIYF.

The rearrangement uses TRBV11-3 and TRBJ1-4; D not resolved. Germline loops: CDR1 SGHNT, CDR2 YENEEA. The CDR3 runs to 15 residues. Trimming took 0 bases from V and 3 from J, leaving 8 bases between them. The CDR3 spells CASSLELSANEKLFF. The CDR3 DNA reads TGTGCCAGCAGCTTAGAACTCTCGGCTAATGAAAAACTGTTTTTT.

The gene calls are TRBV6-5 and TRBJ1-3; D gene ambiguous. Germline V gives CDR1 MNHEY, CDR2 SVGAGI. CDR3 length equals 13 residues. Trimming removed 6 bases at V and 0 bases at J, with 6 bases between. CDR3 coding DNA: TGTGCCAGCAGCGCAGTCTCTGGAAACACCATATATTTT. Its protein is CASSAVSGNTIYF.

This clone was recorded only once. This rearrangement joins TRBV25-1 to TRBJ1-1, with 8 bases identical to TRBD1. Germline V CDR1 and CDR2: MGHDK, SYGVNS. V was pared by 6 bases and J by 5 bases, with 8 bases of the junction left unmatched. The CDR3 contains 14 residues. The CDR3 nucleotides read TGTGCCAGCAGCGATAGACAGGGGAGGACTGAAGCTTTCTTT. Its protein is CASSDRQGRTEAFF.

This clone was counted a few times. This chain joins TRBV5-1 and TRBJ2-7, with 7 positions matching TRBD2. The CDR3 loop spans 18 amino acids. Germline V gene data show CDR1 as SGHRS and CDR2 as YFSETQ. The J segment lost 4 bases and the V segment lost 0 bases, leaving 16 bases of the junction unmatched. The CDR3 loop is CASSLGQFGLGDPYEQYF. The CDR3 nucleotides read TGCGCCAGCAGCTTGGGGCAGTTCGGACTAGGGGACCCGTACGAGCAGTACTTC.

The rearrangement uses TRBV11-3 and TRBJ2-1, with D maybe TRBD1 (6 bases). The CDR3 contains 12 residues. CDR1 is SGHNT and CDR2 is YENEEA in the germline V gene. V dropped 1 base and J dropped 10 bases, with 8 bases sitting between them. CDR3 DNA sequence: TGTGCCAGCAGCTTAGGGACAGAAGAGCAGTTCTTC. Protein product: CASSLGTEEQFF.

This clone was recorded at least ten times. The chain employs TRBV7-2 and TRBJ2-7; the D gene is possibly TRBD2 (6 bases). V gave up 4 bases and J gave up 5 bases, with 12 bases separating them. Germline V gene lookup returns CDR1 SGHTA and CDR2 FQGNSA. This CDR3 is built from 13 residues. CDR3 nucleotides: TGTGCCAGCAGCTACTGGGCGGGACACGAGCAGTACTTC. It codes for CASSYWAGHEQYF.

The chain is built from TRBV6-2 or TRBV6-3 and TRBJ1-1; 10 positions match TRBD1. Germline loops: CDR1 MNHEY, CDR2 SVGEGT. V lost 6 bases and J lost 4; bases outside the gene matches: 11. The CDR3 has 16 residues. The CDR3 sequence is CASSRDRGSRGTEAFF. Written as DNA, the CDR3 is TGTGCCAGCAGCAGGGACAGGGGATCGCGAGGCACTGAAGCTTTCTTT.

The J gene is TRBJ2-5, the V gene TRBV5-1; D not resolved. In germline, CDR1 is SGHRS, CDR2 YFSETQ. The CDR3 loop spans 14 amino acids. V was pared by 4 bases and J by 1 base, with 11 bases between. Here the CDR3 DNA reads TGCGCCAGCAGCGTCCTCGACACCCAAGAGACCCAGTACTTC. Residues: CASSVLDTQETQYF.

The CDR3 DNA sequence: TGTGCCAGCACCCGGTCAGGGACTAGCTTTAATGAGCAGTTCTTC. Amino acid sequence: CASTRSGTSFNEQFF. This chain links TRBV2 with TRBJ2-1, with TRBD2 matching over 9 bases. Germline CDR1 is SNHLY and CDR2 is FYNNEI. The CDR3 spans 15 residues. Trimming removed 7 bases from V and 7 bases from J; junction bases left unmatched: 11. Using reference TRBV2 and TRBJ2-1 for the parts outside the CDR3, the full variable domain is EPEVTQTPSHQVTQMGQEVILRCVPISNHLYFYWYRQILGQKVEFLVSFYNNEISEKSEIFDDQFSVERPDGSNFTLKIRSTKLEDSAMYFCASTRSGTSFNEQFFGPGTRLTVL.

With regard to this clone: At one boundary the junction diverges from the germline segment, which might be a read error. The chain links TRBV6-2 or TRBV6-3 to TRBJ2-1; D ambiguous. This CDR3 spans 11 amino acids. Germline CDR1 and CDR2: MNHEY and SVGEGT. In nucleotides, the CDR3 is TGTGCCAGCAGTTGGAGTCAATTTAGGATCTTC. It codes for CASSWSQFRIF.

V is TRBV19 and J is TRBJ1-5; maybe TRBD1 (6 bases). CDR1 and CDR2 from the germline V gene are LNHDA and SQIVND (reference sequence). V was trimmed by 5 bases and J by 3 bases, leaving 14 bases between them. This CDR3 spans 15 amino acids. CDR3 sequence reads: CASSASTGPNQPQHF. The DNA for the CDR3 is TGTGCCAGTAGTGCCTCCACAGGGCCCAATCAGCCCCAGCATTTT. The full variable domain, with the rest looked up from reference TRBV19 and TRBJ1-5, is DGGITQSPKYLFRKEGQNVTLSCEQNLNHDAMYWYRQDPGQGLRLIYYSQIVNDFQKGDIAEGYSVSREKKESFPLTVTSAQKNPTAFYLCASSASTGPNQPQHFGDGTRLSIL.

The chain combines TRBV2 with TRBJ1-1, with a tentative D call TRBD1 (5 bases). The V end lost 2 bases, the J end lost 3 bases, and 10 bases lay between the germline ends. The CDR3 runs to 14 residues. CDR1 is SNHLY, CDR2 FYNNEI, per germline. The DNA of the CDR3 is TGTGCCAGCAGTGAATTCGGCAGGGACACTGAAGCTTTCTTT. It codes for CASSEFGRDTEAFF.

Of note for this clone: Other DNA sequences in this sample translate to the same CDR3. The chain combines TRBV11-2 with TRBJ1-2, with a weak D call TRBD1 (6 bases). Per the germline V gene, CDR1 is SGHAT and CDR2 is FQNNGV. V was trimmed by 5 bases and J by 5 bases, leaving 9 bases between them. This CDR3 region has 12 residues. CDR3 protein: CASSPRGYGYTF. As DNA, the CDR3 is TGTGCCAGCAGCCCAAGGGGGTATGGCTACACCTTC. The full variable domain, in which reference TRBV11-2 and TRBJ1-2 provide the parts outside the CDR3, is EAGVAQSPRYKIIEKRQSVAFWCNPISGHATLYWYQQILGQGPKLLIQFQNNGVVDDSQLPKDRFSAERLKGVDSTLKIQPAKLEDSAVYLCASSPRGYGYTFGSGTRLTVV.

This chain uses TRBV7-2 with TRBJ2-7; 8 bases align to TRBD2. Germline lookup yields CDR1 SGHTA and CDR2 FQGNSA. CDR3 length: 15 amino acids. Trimming took 0 bases from V and 0 from J; bases not matched to a gene: 1. The chain's CDR3 is CASSLAGGASYEQYF. In nucleotides, the CDR3 is TGTGCCAGCAGCTTAGCCGGGGGGGCCTCCTACGAGCAGTACTTC.

This clone was counted only a few times. V gene TRBV2 combines with J gene TRBJ2-3; TRBD1 might be the D (5 bases). Germline values: CDR1 SNHLY, CDR2 FYNNEI. Trimming cost V 4 bases and J 5 bases, with 13 bases left between them. CDR3 length equals 14 residues. CDR3 in DNA: TGTGCCAGCAGTGGGGCGGTAGGGGTAGATACGCAGTATTTT. Translated: CASSGAVGVDTQYF.